A single sample is the source of the 18 T cell receptor beta chains below, sequenced in a study of blood T cell repertoires in COVID-19. This table comes from immunoSEQ multiplex PCR, and its TCRdb copy is limited to in-frame clones, with some not included. Of some 200,000 clones listed, about 89% were seen once; the top ten hold around 3.5%. The sequenced sample was peripheral blood. All receptors derive from a man in his 70s with acute or convalescent COVID-19.

The CDR3 coding sequence is TGTGCCAGCAGCCCTAGACAGGGATCACAGCCCCAGCATTTT. This translates into CASSPRQGSQPQHF. The chain combines TRBV7-8 with TRBJ1-5, with 7 positions matching TRBD1. Germline loops: CDR1 SGHVS, CDR2 FQNEAQ. Unmatched junction bases numbered 8, after V lost 5 bases and J lost 7 bases. The CDR3 has 14 amino acids.

The rearrangement links TRBV30 to TRBJ1-2; D is uncertain. Germline V gene data show CDR1 as GTSNPN and CDR2 as SVGIG (reference sequence). V was clipped by 4 bases and J by 3 bases, with 18 bases between them. The CDR3 runs to 15 residues. CDR3 protein: CAWTRAASADYGYTF. CDR3 DNA sequence: TGTGCCTGGACGAGGGCAGCCTCGGCGGACTATGGCTACACCTTC. The entire variable domain, with the rest obtained from reference TRBV30 and TRBJ1-2, is as follows: SQTIHQWPATLVQPVGSPLSLECTVEGTSNPNLYWYRQAAGRGLQLLFYSVGIGQISSEVPQNLSASRPQDRQFILSSKKLLLSDSGFYLCAWTRAASADYGYTFGSGTRLTVV.

The V and J genes are TRBV7-2 and TRBJ2-3; the match to TRBD2 covers 8 bases. V gave up 3 bases and J gave up 3 bases; unmatched junction bases: 8. Germline assignment: CDR1 SGHTA and CDR2 FQGNSA. CDR3 size: 16 residues. CDR3 sequence (DNA): TGTGCCAGCAGCTTTAATAGCGGGAATCCGACAGATACGCAGTATTTT. Amino acid sequence: CASSFNSGNPTDTQYF.

V is TRBV18 and J is TRBJ2-5; 8 bases agree with TRBD1. CDR1 and CDR2 from the germline V gene are KGHSH and LQKENI. The CDR3 is 14 amino acids. The ends lost 3 bases at V and 4 bases at J; junction bases unmatched: 4. CDR3 sequence reads: CASSPGGQGETQYF. The CDR3 DNA reads TGTGCCAGCTCACCGGGCGGACAGGGAGAGACCCAGTACTTC.

The V and J genes are TRBV7-9 and TRBJ1-3; D is possibly TRBD1 (6 bases). The CDR3 covers 14 residues. V was shortened by 6 bases and J by 4 bases, with 13 bases between the two germline ends. Germline CDR1 SEHNR, CDR2 FQNEAQ (reference sequence). The CDR3 loop reads CASSRDTLGNTIYF. The CDR3 DNA reads as TGTGCCAGCAGTCGGGACACTCTAGGAAACACCATATATTTT.

This clone was seen a handful of times. CDR3 loop: CASIRQGNQPQHF. CDR3 DNA sequence: TGTGCCAGCATTCGACAGGGAAATCAGCCCCAGCATTTT. J is TRBJ1-5 and V is TRBV6-4, with 7 bases fitting TRBD1. Germline assignment: CDR1 MRHNA and CDR2 SNTAGT. The trim removed 7 bases at V and 4 bases at J, leaving 4 bases unmatched. The CDR3 is made up of 13 amino acids.

The chain uses TRBV5-1 and TRBJ1-6; 7 bases map to TRBD1. V was pared by 0 bases and J by 6 bases, with 0 bases of the junction left unmatched. This CDR3 is 14 amino acids long. Germline CDR1 SGHRS, CDR2 YFSETQ. The CDR3 here is CASSLDRGNSPLHF. The CDR3 coding sequence is TGCGCCAGCAGCTTGGACAGGGGTAATTCACCCCTCCACTTT.

This chain connects TRBV9 to TRBJ1-2; 8 bases fit TRBD1. V was clipped by 0 bases and J by 8 bases; unmatched bases: 9. The CDR3 runs to 15 residues. Germline V gene data show CDR1 as SGDLS and CDR2 as YYNGEE. The CDR3 reads CASSVDAGGVGGYTF. The CDR3 bases are TGTGCCAGCAGCGTAGACGCAGGGGGCGTAGGAGGCTACACCTTC.

The V call is TRBV29-1, the J call TRBJ1-1, with 8 nucleotides matching TRBD1. There are 13 residues in the CDR3. After removal of 5 bases from V and 6 bases from J, the junction contained 8 bases not matched to a gene. Per germline, CDR1 SQVTM and CDR2 ANQGSEA. The chain's CDR3 is CSVFDRGRPEAFF. CDR3 sequence (DNA): TGCAGCGTTTTTGACAGGGGTCGGCCTGAAGCTTTCTTT. The full variable domain, its missing parts supplied by reference TRBV29-1 and TRBJ1-1, is SAVISQKPSRDICQRGTSLTIQCQVDSQVTMMFWYRQQPGQSLTLIATANQGSEATYESGFVIDKFPISRPNLTFSTLTVSNMSPEDSSIYLCSVFDRGRPEAFFGQGTRLTVV.

The chain links TRBV28 to TRBJ1-4; D is unclear. Trimming took off 4 bases at V and 8 bases at J, with 14 bases between the two ends. The CDR3 extends over 14 amino acids. CDR1 and CDR2 (germline): MDHEN, SYDVKM. The CDR3 DNA reads as TGTGCCAGCAGTTCGCCCTCTGAGGGCGAAAAACTGTTTTTT. Its protein is CASSSPSEGEKLFF.

The chain couples TRBV10-2 to TRBJ1-3; D gene uncertain. V lost 5 bases to trimming and J lost 0 bases, with 8 bases between them. Germline-derived CDR1 and CDR2 are WSHSY and SAAADI. The CDR3 runs to 14 residues. Here the CDR3 reads CASSWASSGNTIYF. The CDR3 DNA sequence: TGCGCCAGCAGTTGGGCGAGCTCTGGAAACACCATATATTTT.

This clone turned up a few times. The chain carries TRBV27 and TRBJ1-4; 7 bases fit TRBD1. The CDR3 sequence is 18 residues long. Germline V gene data show CDR1 as MNHEY and CDR2 as SMNVEV (reference sequence). Losses at the gene ends were 1 base for V and 4 bases for J; bases not matched to a gene: 12. In DNA, the CDR3 is TGTGCCAGCAGTTTATTGATGAGGGGGCGGAAGAGTAATGAAAAACTGTTTTTT. It codes for CASSLLMRGRKSNEKLFF.

The V and J genes are TRBV5-6 and TRBJ1-4; TRBD1 aligns across 7 bases. The CDR3 totals 15 residues. Germline CDR1 SGHDT, CDR2 YYEEEE. V was clipped by 4 bases and J by 4 bases; unmatched bases: 7. In nucleotides, the CDR3 is TGTGCCAGCAGCGGCTACGACAGGGATAATGAAAAACTGTTTTTT. It encodes CASSGYDRDNEKLFF.

The chain uses TRBV28 and TRBJ1-2, with 7 nucleotides matching TRBD1. Germline trimming cut 4 bases from V and 5 bases from J; bases unmatched to any gene: 13. This CDR3 is built from 16 residues. Germline assignment: CDR1 MDHEN and CDR2 SYDVKM. CDR3 DNA sequence: TGTGCCAGCAGTTCCCATCAGGGGGGCATTTTGTATGGCTACACCTTC. Translation gives CASSSHQGGILYGYTF.

The chain couples TRBV10-3 to TRBJ1-5, with D possibly TRBD1 on 5 matching bases. Germline V gene lookup returns CDR1 ENHRY and CDR2 SYGVKD. V lost 10 bases and J lost 5, with 15 bases in between. The CDR3 contains 13 residues. CDR3 amino acids: CASRDSGDQPQHF. CDR3 coding DNA: TGTGCCAGCCGGGACTCGGGAGATCAGCCCCAGCATTTT.

The chain has TRBV5-4 and TRBJ1-6; D is unresolved. V was cut by 0 bases and J by 7 bases, with 8 bases left in between. The V gene's germline CDR1 is SGHNT and CDR2 YYREEE (reference sequence). The CDR3 sequence is 14 residues long. CDR3 coding DNA: TGTGCCAGCAGCTTGGAGCACGGGAATTCACCCCTCCACTTT. Amino acid sequence: CASSLEHGNSPLHF.

The chain combines TRBV14 with TRBJ2-2; 9 bases match TRBD1. This CDR3 is built from 18 residues. Germline V CDR1 and CDR2: SGHDN, FVKESK. V was pared by 4 bases and J by 1 base, with 10 bases of the junction left unmatched. The CDR3 spells CASSLPPYRGRNTGELFF. The CDR3 DNA reads as TGTGCCAGCAGCCTACCGCCGTACAGGGGGCGGAACACCGGGGAGCTGTTTTTT.

The genes are TRBV28 and TRBJ1-2, with D tentatively TRBD1 (5 bases). Trimming cost V 3 bases and J 10 bases, with 12 bases left between them. This CDR3 is built from 12 residues. CDR1 is MDHEN, CDR2 SYDVKM, per germline. The CDR3 here is CASSFNQGFYTF. CDR3 bases: TGTGCCAGCAGTTTTAATCAGGGCTTCTACACCTTC.